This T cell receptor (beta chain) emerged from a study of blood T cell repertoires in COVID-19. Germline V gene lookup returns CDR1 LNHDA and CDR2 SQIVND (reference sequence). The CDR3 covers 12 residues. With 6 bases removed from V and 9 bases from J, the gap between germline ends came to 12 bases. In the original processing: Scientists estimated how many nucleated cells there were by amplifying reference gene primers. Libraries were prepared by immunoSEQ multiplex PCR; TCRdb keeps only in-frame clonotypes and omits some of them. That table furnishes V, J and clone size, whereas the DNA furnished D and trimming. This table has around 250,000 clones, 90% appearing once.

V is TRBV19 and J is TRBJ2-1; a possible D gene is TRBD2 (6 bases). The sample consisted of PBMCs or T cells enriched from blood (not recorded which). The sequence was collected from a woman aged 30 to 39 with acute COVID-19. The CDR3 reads CASSPMEGEQFF. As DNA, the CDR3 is TGTGCCAGTAGCCCGATGGAGGGTGAGCAGTTCTTC. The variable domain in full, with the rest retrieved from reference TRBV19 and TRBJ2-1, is DGGITQSPKYLFRKEGQNVTLSCEQNLNHDAMYWYRQDPGQGLRLIYYSQIVNDFQKGDIAEGYSVSREKKESFPLTVTSAQKNPTAFYLCASSPMEGEQFFGPGTRLTVL.